The 17 T cell receptor beta chains listed next were all sequenced from one sample in a study of beta chain features in type 1 diabetes listed by TCRdb under 2018. The library came from the immunoSEQ multiplex PCR assay. All of the isolated RNA was reverse transcribed with the High Capacity cDNA Reverse Transcription Kit, so expressed TCRB transcripts were sequenced. TCRdb mirrors the immuneACCESS table, restricted to in-frame sequences. Some clones are absent from its copies; in checked studies, under half trace to an unresolved V gene, and the reason for the others is unknown. This sample is represented by 400,000 to 550,000 clones; about an eighth of them were singletons. Of the sample, over 0.04% falls within the top ten clones. The sample consisted of naive CD4+ T cells from blood. In light of the paper, this sample's cell subset or site label describes: true naive CD4+ T cells. The receptors were gathered from a woman aged 18-30 years in good health.

This chain connects TRBV11-3 to TRBJ2-1, with D unresolved. Germline V gene lookup returns CDR1 SGHNT and CDR2 YENEEA. Trimming removed 5 bases at V and 5 bases at J, with 16 bases between. The CDR3 loop spans 15 amino acids. In DNA, the CDR3 is TGTGCCAGCAGCCCGTTCCTCGCCGCCCACAATGAGCAGTTCTTC. Translated, it gives CASSPFLAAHNEQFF.

CDR3 coding DNA: TGTGCCACCAGCAGAGATGATCTGAGTGGCGCCGGGGAGCTGTTTTTT. Protein: CATSRDDLSGAGELFF. The chain is built from TRBV15 and TRBJ2-2, with D uncertain. Germline CDR1 LNHNV, CDR2 YYDKDF (reference sequence). Deletions cut 0 bases from V and 6 bases from J, with 14 bases between. The CDR3 contains 16 residues.

V and J are TRBV7-2 and TRBJ2-7, with TRBD2 matching 8 bases. The CDR3 contains 14 residues. The germline V gene encodes CDR1 SGHTA and CDR2 FQGNSA. With V trimmed by 6 bases and J by 5 bases, 9 bases remained unmatched. The CDR3 coding sequence is TGTGCCAGCAGTTATACTGGACTAGCAGACGAGCAGTACTTC. It specifies CASSYTGLADEQYF.

This chain links TRBV7-9 with TRBJ2-5, with D perhaps TRBD1 (6 bases). The germline gives CDR1 SEHNR, CDR2 FQNEAQ (reference sequence). CDR3 size: 14 residues. Between the trimmed V and J ends, which lost 5 bases and 3 bases, there was a span of 13 bases. Here the CDR3 reads CASSPQGWEETQYF. CDR3 DNA: TGTGCCAGCAGCCCACAGGGATGGGAAGAGACCCAGTACTTC. Together with reference TRBV7-9 and TRBJ2-5, the CDR3 gives the full variable domain: DTGVSQNPRHKITKRGQNVTFRCDPISEHNRLYWYRQTLGQGPEFLTYFQNEAQLEKSRLLSDRFSAERPKGSFSTLEIQRTEQGDSAMYLCASSPQGWEETQYFGPGTRLLVL.

This clone turned up a few times. The chain recombines TRBV5-6 with TRBJ1-1, with D tentatively TRBD1 (6 bases). The CDR3 extends over 13 amino acids. CDR1 is SGHDT, CDR2 YYEEEE, per germline. Trimming stripped 0 bases from V and 7 bases from J, with 10 bases between. CDR3 protein: CASSLEPRGEAFF. The CDR3 bases are TGTGCCAGCAGCTTGGAGCCCAGGGGTGAAGCTTTCTTT.

This clone has at least ten counts. This rearrangement joins TRBV19 to TRBJ2-1; D is perhaps TRBD2 (6 bases). Germline V CDR1 and CDR2: LNHDA, SQIVND (reference sequence). This CDR3 region has 12 residues. Trimming left V 3 bases short and J 12 bases short, with 12 bases between. For the CDR3, the DNA is TGTGCCAGTAGTATTGCGGGACGGATGCAGTTCTTC. Amino acid sequence: CASSIAGRMQFF.

This clone was detected ten times or more. This chain connects TRBV13 to TRBJ2-1; 11 bases are a match to TRBD2. The CDR3 totals 17 residues. Germline-derived CDR1 and CDR2 are PRHDT and FYEKMQ (reference sequence). J was trimmed by 6 bases and V by 4 bases; bases with no gene match: 11. The CDR3 protein is CASSSTWTSGSSNEQFF. The CDR3 coding sequence is TGTGCCAGCAGCTCAACCTGGACTAGCGGGTCCAGCAATGAGCAGTTCTTC.

The sample holds a few counts of this clone. The chain combines TRBV9 with TRBJ2-5, with no clear D. CDR1 and CDR2 (germline): SGDLS, YYNGEE. Trimming cost V 0 bases and J 5 bases, with 8 bases left between them. CDR3 size: 13 residues. CDR3 loop: CASSVVIGETQYF. DNA for the CDR3: TGTGCCAGCAGCGTAGTTATAGGGGAGACCCAGTACTTC.

This clone has a handful of counts. The J gene is TRBJ1-5, the V gene TRBV2; the match to TRBD1 covers 7 bases. Germline-derived CDR1 and CDR2 are SNHLY and FYNNEI. The CDR3 is 16 residues long. The J segment lost 2 bases and the V segment lost 7 bases, leaving 11 bases of the junction unmatched. The CDR3 loop reads CASTERTGGGNQPQHF. Written as DNA, the CDR3 is TGTGCCAGCACGGAAAGGACAGGCGGGGGCAATCAGCCCCAGCATTTT.

This clone has more than one count but fewer than ten. The chain has TRBV9 and TRBJ2-3; 10 bases fit TRBD1. This CDR3 is 15 amino acids long. The junction had 4 bases not matched to a gene; V was cut back by 3 bases and J by 3 bases. From germline, CDR1 is SGDLS and CDR2 YYNGEE. The CDR3: CASSEGQGRTDTQYF. DNA for the CDR3: TGTGCCAGCAGCGAGGGACAGGGGAGAACAGATACGCAGTATTTT.

The CDR3 loop is CASSRSGETQYF. As DNA, the CDR3 is TGTGCCAGCAGTAGGTCAGGGGAGACCCAGTACTTC. The chain combines TRBV6-6 with TRBJ2-5; tentative D call: TRBD1 (5 bases). Germline V CDR1 and CDR2: MNHNY, SVGAGI (reference sequence). The CDR3 is 12 residues long. V lost 5 bases and J 5 bases, leaving 9 bases between the germline ends.

Only a few counts were recorded for this clone. The chain is built from TRBV7-8 and TRBJ1-1; maybe TRBD1 (6 bases). Trimming left V 4 bases short and J 4 bases short, with 13 bases between. From germline, CDR1 is SGHVS and CDR2 FQNEAQ. The CDR3 extends over 14 amino acids. Here the CDR3 DNA reads TGTGCCAGCAGCTCTCCTCTCAGGGGCACTGAAGCTTTCTTT. It specifies CASSSPLRGTEAFF.

This chain uses TRBV7-9 with TRBJ2-1; 12 bases fit TRBD1. The CDR3 contains 18 residues. Germline assignment: CDR1 SEHNR and CDR2 FQNEAQ (reference sequence). Trimming took 2 bases from V and 8 from J; bases not matched to a gene: 13. DNA for the CDR3: TGTGCCAGCAGCTTAAGTAGAACGGGACAGGGGGCAACGGATGAGCAGTTCTTC. Its translation is CASSLSRTGQGATDEQFF.

This clone was picked up a small number of times. The CDR3 region is CASSSQRVDEQFF. Here the CDR3 DNA reads TGTGCCAGCAGCTCCCAAAGGGTGGATGAGCAGTTCTTC. This rearrangement joins TRBV7-2 to TRBJ2-1; D gene ambiguous. The CDR3 sequence is 13 residues long. The germline V and J ends were trimmed by 4 bases and 8 bases, with 12 bases remaining between them. The germline V gene has CDR1 SGHTA and CDR2 FQGNSA.

This clone was seen more than once but under ten times. The chain couples TRBV6-7 to TRBJ2-7; D remains unclear. TRBV6-7 is an open reading frame, and its role is uncertain. The CDR3 spans 14 residues. V was trimmed by 2 bases and J by 3 bases, leaving 11 bases between them. CDR3 region: CASSYPEPSYEQYF. The CDR3 nucleotides are TGTGCCAGCAGTTACCCTGAACCAAGCTACGAGCAGTACTTC.

This clone occurred a few times. This sequence joins TRBV6-5 and TRBJ2-3; tentatively, D is TRBD1 or TRBD2 (5 bases each). The V end lost 6 bases, the J end lost 0 bases, and 7 bases lay between the germline ends. This CDR3 has 13 residues. Germline CDR1 is MNHEY and CDR2 is SVGAGI. The CDR3 nucleotides read TGTGCCAGCAGGGGACGGAGCACAGATACGCAGTATTTT. It is translated as CASRGRSTDTQYF.

The genes are TRBV7-9 and TRBJ2-3; no definite D call. The CDR3 is made up of 13 amino acids. V lost 1 base to trimming and J lost 2 bases, with 4 bases between them. The germline V gene has CDR1 SEHNR and CDR2 FQNEAQ (reference sequence). In DNA form, the CDR3 reads TGTGCCAGCAGCTTAGTGATCACAGATACGCAGTATTTT. Translating gives CASSLVITDTQYF. The variable domain in full, completed from reference TRBV7-9 and TRBJ2-3, reads DTGVSQNPRHKITKRGQNVTFRCDPISEHNRLYWYRQTLGQGPEFLTYFQNEAQLEKSRLLSDRFSAERPKGSFSTLEIQRTEQGDSAMYLCASSLVITDTQYFGPGTRLTVL.